Below are 23 T cell receptor beta chains sequenced from a single sample in a study of shared clonotypes between healthy human individuals. Profiled with immunoSEQ multiplex PCR; TCRdb holds only in-frame clones, not every one. This repertoire shows some 2,000,000 clones, almost 96% found once; its top ten account for approximately 0.13%. The sample taken for sequencing was naive CD4+ T cells sorted from blood. Sample subset: CD45RA+ positively selected. The receptors shown here come from a man younger than 35 in good health.

V usage is TRBV27 and J usage is TRBJ2-6; D is perhaps TRBD2 (5 bases). V was trimmed by 5 bases and J by 0 bases, leaving 14 bases between them. The CDR3 is 17 residues long. Per the germline V gene, CDR1 is MNHEY and CDR2 is SMNVEV (reference sequence). The CDR3 DNA reads TGTGCCAGCAGTCCGAGGGTAACGCCCTCTGGGGCCAACGTCCTGACTTTC. This gives the protein CASSPRVTPSGANVLTF.

This sequence joins TRBV4-1 and TRBJ2-3; TRBD2 agrees at 9 bases. Looked up from germline, CDR1 is MGHRA and CDR2 is YSYEKL. V was clipped by 1 base and J by 9 bases; unmatched bases: 5. The CDR3 length is 14 residues. The CDR3 spells CASSQGGTSKTQYF. DNA for the CDR3: TGCGCCAGCAGCCAAGGCGGGACTAGCAAAACGCAGTATTTT.

This rearrangement joins TRBV30 to TRBJ1-5; D is unresolved. Germline V gene lookup returns CDR1 GTSNPN and CDR2 SVGIG (reference sequence). The V end was cut by 3 bases, the J end by 3 bases, with 9 bases between. CDR3 length: 13 residues. The chain's CDR3 is CAWRMAVNQPQHF. DNA of the CDR3: TGTGCCTGGAGGATGGCAGTCAATCAGCCCCAGCATTTT.

The V and J genes are TRBV29-1 and TRBJ2-2; a possible D gene is TRBD1 (5 bases). CDR1 SQVTM and CDR2 ANQGSEA come from the germline V gene. The CDR3 has 12 residues. V was pared by 7 bases and J by 6 bases, with 12 bases between. The CDR3 region has the DNA TGCAGCGCGAGAAGGGGCGCCGGGGAGCTGTTTTTT. Protein product: CSARRGAGELFF.

The rearrangement uses TRBV6-5 and TRBJ2-7, with 10 positions matching TRBD1. Germline V gene lookup returns CDR1 MNHEY and CDR2 SVGAGI. CDR3 length: 15 amino acids. V shed 3 bases, J shed 0 bases, and the junction held 2 bases outside the gene matches. CDR3 nucleotides: TGTGCCAGCAGTTATGGGACAGGGGTCTCCTACGAGCAGTACTTC. Residues: CASSYGTGVSYEQYF.

The rearrangement links TRBV28 to TRBJ1-2; tentatively, D is TRBD1 (6 bases). V shed 7 bases and J shed 8 bases, with 17 bases lying between them. Germline CDR1 reads MDHEN; CDR2 reads SYDVKM. CDR3 length: 13 residues. The CDR3 spells CASTQRTEWGYTF. As DNA, the CDR3 is TGTGCCAGCACCCAACGGACAGAATGGGGCTACACCTTC.

This chain uses TRBV18 with TRBJ1-2, with TRBD1 matching over 8 bases. Germline CDR1 reads KGHSH; CDR2 reads LQKENI. The CDR3 extends over 17 amino acids. Trimming cost V 0 bases and J 3 bases; bases outside gene matches: 9. The CDR3 coding sequence is TGTGCCAGCTCACCACCTAGGACAGGGACGACCCACTATGGCTACACCTTC. Translation gives CASSPPRTGTTHYGYTF.

This chain uses TRBV6-1 with TRBJ1-1, with D possibly being TRBD1 (6 bases). The CDR3 has 19 residues. Germline assignment: CDR1 MNHNS and CDR2 SASEGT. V shed 4 bases and J shed 3 bases, with 27 bases lying between them. The CDR3 nucleotides read TGTGCCAGCAGTGTGGCCCCGTCAAGATTCAGGGACACCGACACTGAAGCTTTCTTT. The encoded protein is CASSVAPSRFRDTDTEAFF.

The CDR3 sequence is CASSIESGTGARNSPLHF. CDR3 bases: TGTGCCAGTAGTATAGAGTCCGGGACAGGGGCTCGTAATTCACCCCTCCACTTT. This chain links TRBV19 with TRBJ1-6; the match to TRBD1 covers 10 bases. The CDR3 is made up of 18 amino acids. V dropped 0 bases and J dropped 6; count of bases not matched to a gene: 8. Germline assignment: CDR1 LNHDA and CDR2 SQIVND (reference sequence).

The J gene is TRBJ1-2, the V gene TRBV2; a possible D gene is TRBD1 (5 bases). This CDR3 has 11 amino acids. Germline loops: CDR1 SNHLY, CDR2 FYNNEI. Trimming cost V 8 bases and J 2 bases, with 6 bases left between them. CDR3 region: CASGGNYGYTF. CDR3 nucleotides: TGTGCCAGCGGGGGGAACTATGGCTACACCTTC. The variable domain in full, with the rest retrieved from reference TRBV2 and TRBJ1-2, is EPEVTQTPSHQVTQMGQEVILRCVPISNHLYFYWYRQILGQKVEFLVSFYNNEISEKSEIFDDQFSVERPDGSNFTLKIRSTKLEDSAMYFCASGGNYGYTFGSGTRLTVV.

On this clone: The same CDR3 can be traced to other DNA sequences in this sample. V usage is TRBV30 and J usage is TRBJ1-5, with D uncertain. V lost 1 base to trimming and J lost 3 bases, with 7 bases between them. The CDR3 consists of 13 residues. CDR1 and CDR2 from the germline V gene are GTSNPN and SVGIG (reference sequence). Here the CDR3 DNA reads TGTGCCTGGAGTGCCGGATCCAATCAGCCCCAGCATTTT. It specifies CAWSAGSNQPQHF.

This chain links TRBV7-2 with TRBJ2-7; 10 bases agree with TRBD2. The CDR3 length is 15 residues. CDR1 is SGHTA, CDR2 FQGNSA, per germline. V trimming: 5 bases; J trimming: 3 bases; junction bases outside the gene matches: 7. CDR3 in DNA: TGTGCCAGCAGCCGAACCGGGACTAGCGACTACGAGCAGTACTTC. Encoded protein: CASSRTGTSDYEQYF.

Comment on this clone: This specimen includes other DNA sequences encoding the same CDR3. The V call is TRBV6-5, the J call TRBJ2-1; TRBD1 agrees at 7 bases. CDR1 is MNHEY and CDR2 is SVGAGI in the germline V gene. With 6 bases clipped from V and 4 bases from J, the junction kept 3 bases outside the gene matches. CDR3 size: 13 residues. This CDR3 is CASSLGQYNEQFF. The CDR3, as DNA: TGTGCCAGCAGCCTGGGACAGTACAATGAGCAGTTCTTC.

The chain combines TRBV10-3 with TRBJ2-6; 9 bases agree with TRBD1. V trimming: 10 bases; J trimming: 2 bases; junction bases outside the gene matches: 18. CDR1 and CDR2 from the germline V gene are ENHRY and SYGVKD. This CDR3 spans 19 amino acids. The CDR3 sequence is CATQRSAGTGFTGANVLTF. For the CDR3, the DNA is TGTGCCACCCAAAGATCTGCCGGGACAGGGTTCACTGGGGCCAACGTCCTGACTTTC.

The genes are TRBV7-2 and TRBJ1-1, with TRBD1 matching over 8 bases. The CDR3 loop spans 18 amino acids. V shed 1 base, J shed 2 bases, and the junction held 12 bases outside the gene matches. Germline values: CDR1 SGHTA, CDR2 FQGNSA. The CDR3: CASSLVGAGGQINTEAFF. CDR3 bases: TGTGCCAGCAGCTTAGTAGGTGCAGGGGGCCAGATAAACACTGAAGCTTTCTTT.

The chain couples TRBV2 to TRBJ1-3; tentatively, D is TRBD1 (6 bases). CDR1 and CDR2 from the germline V gene are SNHLY and FYNNEI. Trimming removed 4 bases at V and 1 base at J, with 14 bases between. The CDR3 length is 16 residues. The CDR3 loop reads CASSAIPGVSGNTIYF. The CDR3 DNA sequence: TGTGCCAGCAGTGCGATCCCAGGGGTTTCTGGAAACACCATATATTTT.

This clone is a singleton in its sample. J is TRBJ2-6 and V is TRBV18, with 8 positions matching TRBD1. V dropped 3 bases and J dropped 0; count of bases not matched to a gene: 4. Germline CDR1 KGHSH, CDR2 LQKENI. The CDR3 is 17 amino acids. The CDR3 DNA follows: TGTGCCAGCTCACCGACAGGGGTCCTCTCTGGGGCCAACGTCCTGACTTTC. Residues: CASSPTGVLSGANVLTF.

The rearrangement uses TRBV7-2 and TRBJ1-2, with a weak D call TRBD1 (6 bases). Germline values: CDR1 SGHTA, CDR2 FQGNSA. With 1 base removed from V and 2 bases from J, the gap between germline ends came to 11 bases. The CDR3 is made up of 15 amino acids. CDR3 DNA sequence: TGTGCCAGCAGCTTAGTCGGAGGGGGGAACTATGGCTACACCTTC. Translated: CASSLVGGGNYGYTF.

V and J are TRBV6-5 and TRBJ2-1; 7 bases agree with TRBD1. Germline V gene data show CDR1 as MNHEY and CDR2 as SVGAGI. CDR3 length equals 11 residues. Germline trimming cut 10 bases from V and 8 bases from J; bases unmatched to any gene: 5. The CDR3 protein is CATNRGHEQFF. DNA of the CDR3: TGTGCCACCAACAGGGGACATGAGCAGTTCTTC.

This chain joins TRBV6-5 and TRBJ2-1; 8 nucleotides align to TRBD1. J lost 1 base, V lost 6 bases, and 5 bases had no gene match. Germline lookup yields CDR1 MNHEY and CDR2 SVGAGI. The CDR3 has 15 residues. CDR3 protein: CASSQGAPSYNEQFF. In DNA, the CDR3 is TGTGCCAGCAGCCAGGGGGCTCCATCCTACAATGAGCAGTTCTTC.

V is TRBV5-1 and J is TRBJ2-1, with 11 bases matching TRBD2. V lost 4 bases, J lost 8 bases, and 11 bases stayed unmatched. Germline V lookup: CDR1 SGHRS, CDR2 YFSETQ. The CDR3 length is 16 residues. CDR3 in DNA: TGCGCCAGCAGCCAGCTAACTAGCGGGAGTCCCCATGAGCAGTTCTTC. Amino acids: CASSQLTSGSPHEQFF.

The chain uses TRBV19 and TRBJ1-1; D perhaps matches TRBD1 (6 bases). This CDR3 contains 16 residues. Germline CDR1 reads LNHDA; CDR2 reads SQIVND (reference sequence). V lost 6 bases to trimming and J lost 1 base, with 18 bases between them. The CDR3 protein is CASRPTPGTPNTEAFF. CDR3 coding DNA: TGTGCCAGTAGACCTACCCCAGGGACACCGAACACTGAAGCTTTCTTT.

Comment on this clone: At one end the junction does not follow the germline gene, possibly because of a read error. The chain joins TRBV30 to TRBJ2-7; 9 nucleotides match TRBD1. The CDR3 loop spans 15 amino acids. Looked up from germline, CDR1 is GTSNPN and CDR2 is SVGIG (reference sequence). The CDR3 loop is CAGRQIRDRAWEQYF. The DNA for the CDR3 is TGTGCCGGGAGGCAGATTCGGGACAGGGCATGGGAGCAGTACTTC.